The source of this T cell receptor beta chain is a study of blood T cell repertoires in COVID-19. Study processing details: Cell counts per sample came from amplifying reference gene primers. TCRdb's copy holds only in-frame clones and misses some; the assay was immunoSEQ multiplex PCR. That table supplies the V and J calls and clone size; D and trimming were determined from the DNA. Altogether 45,000 or so clones are present, around 89% being singletons, with the ten largest covering around 15%. CDR1 SGHNT and CDR2 YYREEE come from the germline V gene (reference sequence). With V trimmed by 4 bases and J by 5 bases, 3 bases remained unmatched. CDR3 length equals 14 residues.

The sequenced material came from peripheral blood. This TCR derives from a man between 65 and 85 years old with active COVID-19. This chain connects TRBV5-4 to TRBJ2-5; the match to TRBD2 covers 12 bases. Here the CDR3 DNA reads TGTGCCAGCAGCCTAGCGGGGGGGGCGGAGACCCAGTACTTC. Its translation is CASSLAGGAETQYF.